This TCR beta chain derives from a study of blood T cell repertoires in COVID-19. In the study overall: COVID-19 samples from acute and convalescent phases originated in the United States, Italy and Spain. T cells, B-cell-depleted T cells, or PBMCs supplied cDNA or gDNA.

The assay was immunoSEQ multiplex PCR, and TCRdb's table has in-frame clones only and misses some. The sample has tens of thousands of clones; 82% are singletons. Deletions cut 7 bases from V and 4 bases from J, with 7 bases between. Looked up from germline, CDR1 is MGHDK and CDR2 is SYGVNS. CDR3 length equals 11 residues. This receptor was identified in a human donor in a cohort sampled during active or convalescent COVID-19. Sample: peripheral blood. The V call is TRBV25-1, the J call TRBJ1-2, with D tentatively TRBD1 (5 bases). Written as DNA, the CDR3 is TGTGCCAGCACCGGGGGCTATGGCTACACCTTC. Translation gives CASTGGYGYTF.